Shown below are 10 T cell receptor beta chains from a single sample sequenced in a study of cytomegalovirus exposure and HLA in healthy donors. The PCR contained 60 Vbeta and 13 Jbeta primers. The protocol was immunoSEQ multiplex PCR, while the TCRdb copy is restricted to in-frame clones and leaves out a portion. The sample lists about 160,000 clones, under 90% occurring once. Sequenced sample: PBMCs. The receptors shown here come from a male donor in good health and CMV-seronegative.

This clone appeared a few times. This chain joins TRBV7-3 and TRBJ1-1; D is perhaps TRBD1 (6 bases). CDR3 size: 16 residues. Trimming left V 5 bases short and J 0 bases short, with 16 bases between. The germline V gene has CDR1 SGHTA and CDR2 FQGTGA. The CDR3 sequence is CASSLGTLSLNTEAFF. The CDR3 region has the DNA TGTGCCAGCAGCCTAGGGACACTATCTTTGAACACTGAAGCTTTCTTT.

J is TRBJ1-2 and V is TRBV14; no clear D. V gave up 2 bases and J gave up 5 bases, with 9 bases separating them. CDR1 is SGHDN and CDR2 is FVKESK in the germline V gene. This CDR3 has 13 amino acids. The CDR3 region is CASSQRGKYGYTF. The CDR3 coding sequence is TGTGCCAGCAGCCAACGAGGAAAATATGGCTACACCTTC.

The gene calls are TRBV5-1 and TRBJ2-5, with 9 bases matching TRBD1. The V segment lost 4 bases and the J segment 4 bases; nucleotides outside the gene matches: 5. Looked up from germline, CDR1 is SGHRS and CDR2 is YFSETQ. CDR3 size: 14 residues. The CDR3 loop reads CASSVQGARETQYF. Written as DNA, the CDR3 is TGCGCCAGCAGCGTACAGGGGGCACGAGAGACCCAGTACTTC.

This rearrangement joins TRBV14 to TRBJ1-2; 9 bases line up with TRBD1. V gave up 0 bases and J gave up 3 bases; unmatched junction bases: 2. CDR3 length: 15 residues. Germline CDR1 reads SGHDN; CDR2 reads FVKESK. The CDR3 DNA reads as TGTGCCAGCAGCCAAGAAGGGACAGGGCACTATGGCTACACCTTC. This codes for CASSQEGTGHYGYTF. The full variable domain, with the rest looked up from reference TRBV14 and TRBJ1-2, is EAGVTQFPSHSVIEKGQTVTLRCDPISGHDNLYWYRRVMGKEIKFLLHFVKESKQDESGMPNNRFLAERTGGTYSTLKVQPAELEDSGVYFCASSQEGTGHYGYTFGSGTRLTVV.

This sequence joins TRBV19 and TRBJ2-7, with a possible D match to TRBD2 (6 bases). The ends were cut back, 1 base at V and 0 bases at J, with 10 bases in the middle. This CDR3 is built from 15 residues. The V gene's germline CDR1 is LNHDA and CDR2 SQIVND (reference sequence). The CDR3 spells CASSIGGGNSYEQYF. The DNA for the CDR3 is TGTGCCAGTAGTATAGGGGGAGGAAACTCCTACGAGCAGTACTTC. Using reference TRBV19 and TRBJ2-7 for the parts outside the CDR3, the full variable domain is DGGITQSPKYLFRKEGQNVTLSCEQNLNHDAMYWYRQDPGQGLRLIYYSQIVNDFQKGDIAEGYSVSREKKESFPLTVTSAQKNPTAFYLCASSIGGGNSYEQYFGPGTRLTVT.

The chain joins TRBV11-2 to TRBJ2-1; a weak D match, TRBD2 (5 bases). Germline CDR1 is SGHAT and CDR2 is FQNNGV. CDR3 length: 15 amino acids. Trimming shortened V by 5 bases and J by 10 bases, and 21 bases separated the two germline ends. As DNA, the CDR3 is TGTGCCAGCAGCCGACTAATGGGCCCATTAAACGAGCAGTTCTTC. It yields the protein CASSRLMGPLNEQFF.

This rearrangement joins TRBV21-1 to TRBJ1-4; the table's D call, TRBD1, was not checked against the DNA. TRBV21-1 is designated a pseudogene. CDR3 length: 19 amino acids. The CDR3, as DNA: TGTGCCAGCAGCAAAAACCAGGGACAGGGAGGACACCTTGATGAAAAACTGTTTTTT. Encoded protein: CASSKNQGQGGHLDEKLFF.

This chain joins TRBV5-1 and TRBJ2-1; 7 bases agree with TRBD2. The CDR3 covers 14 residues. After removal of 0 bases from V and 6 bases from J, the junction contained 3 bases not matched to a gene. Germline V gives CDR1 SGHRS, CDR2 YFSETQ. CDR3 region: CASSLARTSNEQFF. The CDR3 DNA sequence: TGCGCCAGCAGCTTGGCCCGGACTAGCAATGAGCAGTTCTTC.

This clone has a handful of counts. This chain connects TRBV18 to TRBJ1-5; a possible D gene is TRBD1 (6 bases). Trimming removed 6 bases at V and 4 bases at J, with 10 bases between. The CDR3 has 13 amino acids. Germline V gives CDR1 KGHSH, CDR2 LQKENI. The DNA of the CDR3 is TGTGCCAGCTCCGGGACACTGAATCAGCCCCAGCATTTT. This translates into CASSGTLNQPQHF. Variable domain in full (rest from reference TRBV18 and TRBJ1-5): NAGVMQNPRHLVRRRGQEARLRCSPMKGHSHVYWYRQLPEEGLKFMVYLQKENIIDESGMPKERFSAEFPKEGPSILRIQQVVRGDSAAYFCASSGTLNQPQHFGDGTRLSIL.

J is TRBJ2-1 and V is TRBV5-4; D unresolved. CDR1 is SGHNT, CDR2 YYREEE, per germline (reference sequence). This CDR3 contains 11 residues. The V and J ends lost 4 bases and 5 bases respectively, with 4 bases between them. The CDR3 here is CASSLNNEQFF. CDR3 nucleotides: TGTGCCAGCAGCCTTAACAATGAGCAGTTCTTC.